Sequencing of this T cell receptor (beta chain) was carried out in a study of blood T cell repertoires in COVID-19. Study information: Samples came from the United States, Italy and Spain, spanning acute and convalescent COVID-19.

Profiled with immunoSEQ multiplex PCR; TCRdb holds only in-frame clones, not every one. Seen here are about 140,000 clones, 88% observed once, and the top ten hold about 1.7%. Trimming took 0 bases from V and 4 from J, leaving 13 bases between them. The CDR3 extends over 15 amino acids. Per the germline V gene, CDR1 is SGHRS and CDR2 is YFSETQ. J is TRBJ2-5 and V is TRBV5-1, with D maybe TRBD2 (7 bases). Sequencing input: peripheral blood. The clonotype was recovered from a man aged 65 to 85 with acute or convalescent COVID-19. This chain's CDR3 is CASSLDRGAAETQYF. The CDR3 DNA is TGCGCCAGCAGCTTGGATCGGGGGGCCGCAGAGACCCAGTACTTC.